The 26 T cell receptor beta chains given below trace back to one sample, sequenced in a study of beta chain features in type 1 diabetes (dated by TCRdb to the late 2010s). Library generation was performed with the immunoSEQ multiplex PCR assay. The High Capacity cDNA Reverse Transcription Kit was used to reverse transcribe all of the isolated RNA, meaning that expressed TCRB transcripts were what got sequenced. TCRdb took this table from immuneACCESS and kept in-frame rearrangements with V and J called. Such tables lack part of the clones; where checked against another copy, unresolved V genes explain under half of the gap, and the rest is unexplained. The sample has 150,000 to 200,000 clones on record, 7.5% to 10% of them singletons. The ten largest account for roughly 2.5% of the sample. Input material: central memory CD4+ T cells from blood. These receptors originate from a woman in her late teens or twenties in good health.

This clone was counted only a few times. CDR3 coding DNA: TGTGCCTGGACCCTAAACGGGGGGCGGGCCGAGCAGTACTTC. It translates to CAWTLNGGRAEQYF. The rearrangement joins TRBV30 to TRBJ2-7; D might be TRBD2 (7 bases). The V end was cut by 4 bases, the J end by 6 bases, with 19 bases between. The CDR3 totals 14 residues. The V gene's germline CDR1 is GTSNPN and CDR2 SVGIG (reference sequence).

V and J are TRBV5-4 and TRBJ1-2; TRBD1 might be the D (5 bases). V lost 6 bases and J lost 0, with 12 bases in between. This CDR3 is 14 amino acids long. Germline V gene lookup returns CDR1 SGHNT and CDR2 YYREEE (reference sequence). For the CDR3, the DNA is TGTGCCAGCATGCGGGGCGGCCCTAACTATGGCTACACCTTC. Encoded protein: CASMRGGPNYGYTF.

This clone turned up a few times. The chain employs TRBV6-5 and TRBJ1-2; the match to TRBD1 covers 10 bases. Germline loops: CDR1 MNHEY, CDR2 SVGAGI. Losses at the gene ends were 5 bases for V and 8 bases for J; bases not matched to a gene: 8. CDR3 length: 14 amino acids. The DNA of the CDR3 is TGTGCCAGCAGTCGGGACAGGGGACGTTCGGGCTACACCTTC. It codes for CASSRDRGRSGYTF.

This clone was counted a few times. The V gene is TRBV5-1, the J gene TRBJ1-1, with D perhaps matching TRBD1 (5 bases). Germline-derived CDR1 and CDR2 are SGHRS and YFSETQ. Trimming pared 7 bases from V and 0 bases from J, leaving 22 bases between. There are 17 residues in the CDR3. The CDR3 region is CASSPARGEGMNTEAFF. CDR3 bases: TGCGCCAGCTCACCAGCGCGGGGGGAAGGGATGAACACTGAAGCTTTCTTT.

At least ten counts were recorded for this clone. The chain combines TRBV7-2 with TRBJ2-1; 9 bases agree with TRBD2. Germline CDR1 reads SGHTA; CDR2 reads FQGNSA. J was trimmed by 1 base and V by 4 bases; bases with no gene match: 5. The CDR3 consists of 16 residues. As DNA, the CDR3 is TGTGCCAGCAGCTGGTATAGCGGGAGTTCCTACAATGAGCAGTTCTTC. This codes for CASSWYSGSSYNEQFF. Full variable domain (missing parts from reference TRBV7-2 and TRBJ2-1): GAGVSQSPSNKVTEKGKDVELRCDPISGHTALYWYRQSLGQGLEFLIYFQGNSAPDKSGLPSDRFSAERTGGSVSTLTIQRTQQEDSAVYLCASSWYSGSSYNEQFFGPGTRLTVL.

The chain uses TRBV7-8 and TRBJ2-5, with D tentatively TRBD2 (5 bases). The germline V and J ends were trimmed by 5 bases and 1 base, with 14 bases remaining between them. The CDR3 has 15 residues. Germline CDR1 and CDR2: SGHVS and FQNEAQ. The CDR3 protein is CASSLPAAGQETQYF. The CDR3 bases are TGTGCCAGCAGCCTCCCCGCGGCGGGCCAAGAGACCCAGTACTTC.

The chain carries TRBV7-2 and TRBJ2-2, with TRBD1 matching over 9 bases. The junction had 10 bases not matched to a gene; V was cut back by 7 bases and J by 7 bases. CDR3 length: 15 residues. Germline V gives CDR1 SGHTA, CDR2 FQGNSA. The CDR3 DNA reads TGTGCCAGCACCACTTCCGGGACAGGGTTCGGGGAGCTGTTTTTT. Residues: CASTTSGTGFGELFF.

The genes are TRBV5-8 and TRBJ1-6; D might be TRBD1 (6 bases). V gave up 4 bases and J gave up 5 bases, with 19 bases separating them. The CDR3 totals 17 residues. Germline-derived CDR1 and CDR2 are SGHTS and YDEGEE. In DNA form, the CDR3 reads TGTGCCAGCAGCCTTTGGACAGCCTCGGGTAATAATTCACCCCTCCACTTT. Amino acids: CASSLWTASGNNSPLHF.

This clone was picked up many times. The chain carries TRBV5-4 and TRBJ2-1; 8 positions match TRBD2. V shed 0 bases and J 7 bases; nucleotides not matched to a gene: 6. Germline assignment: CDR1 SGHNT and CDR2 YYREEE (reference sequence). The CDR3 totals 15 residues. CDR3 nucleotide sequence: TGTGCCAGCAGCTTGGGTGGCGGGAGGAGGAATGAGCAGTTCTTC. As protein: CASSLGGGRRNEQFF.

The chain is built from TRBV18 and TRBJ2-7; 9 bases line up with TRBD2. Germline-derived CDR1 and CDR2 are KGHSH and LQKENI. The CDR3 runs to 13 residues. Losses at the gene ends were 5 bases for V and 1 base for J; bases not matched to a gene: 0. This CDR3 is CASSSGGSYEQYF. The CDR3 DNA is TGTGCCAGCTCAAGCGGGGGGTCCTACGAGCAGTACTTC.

This clone was observed a few times. The CDR3 DNA is TGTGCCAGCGGGGGGAATCAGCCCCAGCATTTT. It is translated as CASGGNQPQHF. The chain links TRBV6-6 to TRBJ1-5, with D perhaps TRBD1 (5 bases). V was trimmed by 8 bases and J by 4 bases, leaving 6 bases between them. Per the germline V gene, CDR1 is MNHNY and CDR2 is SVGAGI (reference sequence). The CDR3 totals 11 residues.

This clone was found a few times. The chain is built from TRBV7-2 and TRBJ2-5; TRBD1 aligns across 9 bases. Trimming removed 0 bases from V and 5 bases from J; junction bases left unmatched: 7. From germline, CDR1 is SGHTA and CDR2 FQGNSA. The CDR3 is 16 residues long. CDR3 in amino acids: CASSLALQGAGETQYF. The CDR3, as DNA: TGTGCCAGCAGCTTAGCGCTACAGGGGGCGGGGGAGACCCAGTACTTC.

This clone was seen a handful of times. The rearrangement joins TRBV6-1 to TRBJ2-1, with unresolved D. The CDR3 runs 13 residues. Germline values: CDR1 MNHNS, CDR2 SASEGT. Trimming left V 2 bases short and J 10 bases short, with 12 bases between. The CDR3: CASSEFLAGEQFF. CDR3 DNA: TGTGCCAGCAGTGAATTTTTAGCTGGAGAGCAGTTCTTC.

The chain joins TRBV7-2 to TRBJ2-3; the D is unclear. Germline V gene data show CDR1 as SGHTA and CDR2 as FQGNSA. With 1 base removed from V and 0 bases from J, the gap between germline ends came to 8 bases. CDR3 length equals 15 residues. CDR3 nucleotides: TGTGCCAGCAGCTTAGAGGCGGCCAGCACAGATACGCAGTATTTT. It is translated as CASSLEAASTDTQYF.

This clone was found a few times. The chain recombines TRBV5-1 with TRBJ2-3; the D gene is possibly TRBD2 (6 bases). Trimming left V 6 bases short and J 11 bases short, with 19 bases between. Germline CDR1 and CDR2: SGHRS and YFSETQ. This CDR3 has 13 amino acids. DNA of the CDR3: TGCGCCAGCACCACGGAACTCCCGGGAGTGCAGTATTTT. Translating gives CASTTELPGVQYF.

This clone was recorded a few times. CDR3 loop: CASSPLGLFTDTQYF. The CDR3 DNA follows: TGTGCCAGCAGCCCACTGGGACTTTTCACAGATACGCAGTATTTT. This chain joins TRBV9 and TRBJ2-3, with a weak D call TRBD2 (6 bases). CDR3 length: 15 residues. V was cut by 4 bases and J by 2 bases, with 14 bases left in between. Germline V gene lookup returns CDR1 SGDLS and CDR2 YYNGEE.

The rearrangement uses TRBV4-2 and TRBJ1-1; no definite D call. V gave up 4 bases and J gave up 1 base, with 16 bases separating them. The CDR3 length is 16 residues. Germline loops: CDR1 LGHNA, CDR2 YNFKEQ. CDR3 sequence reads: CASSLGGAGENTEAFF. The CDR3, as DNA: TGTGCCAGCAGCCTAGGCGGTGCGGGCGAGAACACTGAAGCTTTCTTT.

This clone was seen a few times. V is TRBV11-3 and J is TRBJ2-3, with D possibly being TRBD1 (5 bases). In germline, CDR1 is SGHNT, CDR2 YENEEA. The CDR3 totals 13 residues. The germline V and J ends were trimmed by 4 bases and 5 bases, with 10 bases remaining between them. The CDR3 sequence is CASSWGAVDTQYF. The CDR3 DNA reads as TGTGCCAGCAGCTGGGGCGCGGTAGATACGCAGTATTTT.

This clone was seen a single time. The rearrangement links TRBV10-3 to TRBJ2-7; D is perhaps TRBD1 (6 bases). V lost 4 bases, J lost 5 bases, and 15 bases lay in between. The length of the CDR3 is 14 residues. CDR1 is ENHRY and CDR2 is SYGVKD in the germline V gene. The CDR3 sequence: CAISAQGGGHEQYF. CDR3 coding DNA: TGTGCCATCAGTGCACAGGGTGGTGGACACGAGCAGTACTTC.

The chain uses TRBV4-3 and TRBJ1-5; a possible D gene is TRBD1 (5 bases). The germline V and J ends were trimmed by 5 bases and 7 bases, with 12 bases remaining between them. CDR1 is LGHNA, CDR2 YSLEER, per germline. This CDR3 is built from 13 residues. The chain's CDR3 is CASSVRQGQPQHF. DNA of the CDR3: TGCGCCAGCAGCGTGAGGCAGGGACAGCCCCAGCATTTT.

The J gene is TRBJ1-1, the V gene TRBV30; 7 positions agree with TRBD1. The CDR3 runs 14 residues. The V and J ends lost 3 bases and 4 bases, in that order; junction bases with no gene match: 8. CDR1 GTSNPN and CDR2 SVGIG come from the germline V gene (reference sequence). In DNA form, the CDR3 reads TGTGCCTGGAGCACCCAAGGGGGCAGCACTGAAGCTTTCTTT. Translating gives CAWSTQGGSTEAFF.

This clone was seen a few times. V is TRBV6-1 and J is TRBJ2-5, with 7 bases lining up with TRBD1. CDR3 length: 14 residues. Germline CDR1 MNHNS, CDR2 SASEGT. The junction had 11 bases not matched to a gene; V was cut back by 8 bases and J by 5 bases. In DNA, the CDR3 is TGTGCCAGCGTCCCCGGAACAGGGGAGGAGACCCAGTACTTC. It is translated as CASVPGTGEETQYF.

This clone was detected a few times. The gene calls are TRBV5-1 and TRBJ2-5, with TRBD2 identical over 15 bases. The CDR3 has 16 amino acids. Germline V gives CDR1 SGHRS, CDR2 YFSETQ. V trimming: 0 bases; J trimming: 5 bases; junction bases outside the gene matches: 2. This chain's CDR3 is CASSLGTSGREETQYF. The CDR3 DNA reads TGCGCCAGCAGCTTGGGGACTAGCGGGAGGGAGGAGACCCAGTACTTC.

The genes are TRBV7-2 and TRBJ2-1, with D possibly matching TRBD1 (6 bases). Germline CDR1 reads SGHTA; CDR2 reads FQGNSA. V was shortened by 7 bases and J by 10 bases, with 17 bases between the two germline ends. This CDR3 has 13 amino acids. CDR3 DNA sequence: TGTGCCAGCACCTATACAGGGATTCGCGAGCAGTTCTTC. As protein: CASTYTGIREQFF. Full variable domain (missing parts from reference TRBV7-2 and TRBJ2-1): GAGVSQSPSNKVTEKGKDVELRCDPISGHTALYWYRQSLGQGLEFLIYFQGNSAPDKSGLPSDRFSAERTGGSVSTLTIQRTQQEDSAVYLCASTYTGIREQFFGPGTRLTVL.

V and J are TRBV11-2 and TRBJ2-3; D call uncertain. Trimming cost V 3 bases and J 4 bases, with 8 bases left between them. Germline values: CDR1 SGHAT, CDR2 FQNNGV. The CDR3 spans 13 residues. CDR3: CASSFVVSDTQYF. In DNA form, the CDR3 reads TGTGCCAGCAGCTTTGTAGTCTCAGATACGCAGTATTTT.

The genes are TRBV6-1 and TRBJ2-3; 10 bases match TRBD1. The CDR3 sequence is 15 residues long. Germline trimming cut 6 bases from V and 12 bases from J; bases unmatched to any gene: 15. The germline CDR1 and CDR2 sequences are MNHNS and SASEGT. DNA of the CDR3: TGTGCCAGCAGATCCCCGGGACAGGGGAAATTCTACCAGTATTTT. Amino acid sequence: CASRSPGQGKFYQYF.